This T cell receptor (beta chain) was captured by sequencing in a study of response to subunit inactivated influenza vaccine. Whole-study results and caveats: The authors proposed limited new T cell recruitment per seasonal influenza vaccination.

TCRdb used MiXCR to reprocess the RT-PCR reads, holding one entry per CDR3 protein. Among more than 700,000 distinct CDR3 sequences, 21% were seen once, and the ten largest hold 10%. V gave up 1 base and J gave up 4 bases; unmatched junction bases: 4. The CDR3 covers 16 residues. On this clonotype itself: What it recognizes is unknown.

This chain connects TRBV12-3 or TRBV12-4 to TRBJ1-6; 7 positions match TRBD1. The clonotype originates from a man aged 50 or older who received an inactivated influenza vaccine. This specimen consisted of PBMCs from blood, obtained more than 4 days after vaccination. The CDR3 sequence is CASSLGTGGYNSPLHF. The DNA of the CDR3 is TGTGCCAGCAGTTTAGGGACAGGCGGATATAATTCACCCCTCCACTTT.